Detailed here is one TCR beta chain. Its antigen is as yet unknown. This specimen comes from a study of response to subunit inactivated influenza vaccine. The V gene's germline CDR1 is SGHNT and CDR2 YENEEA. This CDR3 has 13 amino acids. The V end lost 9 bases, the J end lost 1 base, and 12 bases lay between the germline ends. Points from the study as a whole: With each seasonal influenza vaccination, the authors suggested, few new T cells are recruited.

TCRdb ran MiXCR on the RT-PCR reads and lists one entry per CDR3 protein. The data contain some 540,000 distinct CDR3 sequences, roughly 25% of them singletons. A further study also used this sample, focusing on T cells expressing NK-cell markers. That paper adds: A 5'RACE template switching approach incorporating UMIs was used to make TCR beta cDNA. The study drew TCR beta repertoires from sorted CD3+CD56+NKG2C+, CD3+CD56+NKG2C- and CD3+CD56-NKG2C+ T cells.

The rearrangement joins TRBV11-3 to TRBJ1-1; D may be TRBD1 (6 bases). The sequenced sample was CD4+ T cells sorted from PBMCs, obtained roughly 13 days after vaccination. This TCR derives from a man in his fifties who received an inactivated influenza vaccine. The DNA of the CDR3 is TGTGCCAGTTCGGGACACTCGAACACTGAAGCTTTCTTT. It yields the protein CASSGHSNTEAFF.